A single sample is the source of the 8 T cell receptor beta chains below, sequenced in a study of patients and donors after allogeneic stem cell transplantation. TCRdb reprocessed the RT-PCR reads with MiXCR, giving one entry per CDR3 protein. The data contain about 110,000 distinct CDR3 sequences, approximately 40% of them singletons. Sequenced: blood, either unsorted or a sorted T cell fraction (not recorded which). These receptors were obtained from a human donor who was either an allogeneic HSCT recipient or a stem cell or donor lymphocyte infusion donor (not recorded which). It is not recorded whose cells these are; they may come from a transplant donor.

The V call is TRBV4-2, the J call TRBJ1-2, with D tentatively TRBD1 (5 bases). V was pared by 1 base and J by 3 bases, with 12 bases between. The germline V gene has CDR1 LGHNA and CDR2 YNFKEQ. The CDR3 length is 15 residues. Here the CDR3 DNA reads TGTGCCAGCAGCCAAGCACGGGGGGGGTACTATGGCTACACCTTC. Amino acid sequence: CASSQARGGYYGYTF.

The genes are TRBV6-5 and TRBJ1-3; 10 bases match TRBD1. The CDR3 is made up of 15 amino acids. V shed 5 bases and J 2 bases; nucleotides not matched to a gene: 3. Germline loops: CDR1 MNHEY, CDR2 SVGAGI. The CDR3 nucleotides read TGTGCCAGCAGTCCCGGGACAGGGGCTGGAAACACCATATATTTT. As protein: CASSPGTGAGNTIYF.

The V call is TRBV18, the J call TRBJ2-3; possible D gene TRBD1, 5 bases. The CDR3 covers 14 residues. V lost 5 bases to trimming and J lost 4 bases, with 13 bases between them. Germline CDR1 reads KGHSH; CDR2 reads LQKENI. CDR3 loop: CASSSLGAPDTQYF. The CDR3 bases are TGTGCCAGCTCATCACTTGGGGCCCCAGATACGCAGTATTTT.

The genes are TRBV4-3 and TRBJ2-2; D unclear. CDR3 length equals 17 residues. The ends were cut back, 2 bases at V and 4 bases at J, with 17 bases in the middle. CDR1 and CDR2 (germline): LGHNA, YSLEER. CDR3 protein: CASSQNFQRLGTGELFF. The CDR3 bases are TGCGCCAGCAGCCAAAATTTTCAGAGGCTAGGCACCGGGGAGCTGTTTTTT.

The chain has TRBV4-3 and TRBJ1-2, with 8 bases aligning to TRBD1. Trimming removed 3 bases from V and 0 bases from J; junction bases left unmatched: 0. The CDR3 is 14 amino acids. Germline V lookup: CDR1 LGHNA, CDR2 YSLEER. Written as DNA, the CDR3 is TGCGCCAGCAGCCAGGACAGGGCTAACTATGGCTACACCTTC. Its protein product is CASSQDRANYGYTF.

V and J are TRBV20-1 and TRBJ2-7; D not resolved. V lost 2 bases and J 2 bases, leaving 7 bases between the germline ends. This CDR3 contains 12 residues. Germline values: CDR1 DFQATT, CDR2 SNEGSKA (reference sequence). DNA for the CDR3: TGCAGTGCTAGACTTTGGGCCTACGAGCAGTACTTC. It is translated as CSARLWAYEQYF.

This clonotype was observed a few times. The CDR3 DNA follows: TGTGCCACCAGCCTGAAGGGGAGCACAGATACGCAGTATTTT. Translated, it gives CATSLKGSTDTQYF. The chain is built from TRBV15 and TRBJ2-3; possible D gene TRBD1, 5 bases. Trimming removed 5 bases at V and 0 bases at J, with 9 bases between. Germline lookup yields CDR1 LNHNV and CDR2 YYDKDF (reference sequence). The CDR3 extends over 14 amino acids.

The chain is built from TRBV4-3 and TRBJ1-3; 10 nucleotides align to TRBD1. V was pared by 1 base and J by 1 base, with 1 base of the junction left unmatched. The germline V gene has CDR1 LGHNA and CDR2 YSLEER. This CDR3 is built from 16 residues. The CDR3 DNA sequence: TGCGCCAGCAGCCAAGCGGGACAGGGGTCTGGAAACACCATATATTTT. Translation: CASSQAGQGSGNTIYF.